These 17 T cell receptor beta chains were all obtained from the same sample, sequenced in a study of human T cells and chemical hapten exposure. Described time point: patch test 2, 6 weeks after DPC sensitization. As for treatment: therapeutic diphenylcyclopropenone sensitization with weekly scalp DPC. TCRdb reanalysed the RACE reads using MiXCR and keeps one entry per CDR3 protein. The repertoire holds 360,000 or so distinct CDR3 sequences, with nearly 6.5% as singletons. This sample comprised whole blood, obtained in connection with sensitization to the hapten diphenylcyclopropenone (DPC). These TCRs come from a woman aged 18-30 years with alopecia areata. Some clones in this sample may be carry-over from other donors' samples.

This clonotype was counted ten times or more. The chain recombines TRBV29-1 with TRBJ2-7; the match to TRBD1 covers 7 bases. The CDR3 covers 12 residues. The trim removed 8 bases at V and 2 bases at J, leaving 6 bases unmatched. Germline V lookup: CDR1 SQVTM, CDR2 ANQGSEA. Here the CDR3 DNA reads TGCAGCTTAGCCGGGACAGCCTACGAGCAGTACTTC. Encoded protein: CSLAGTAYEQYF.

Concerning this clonotype: Given a much more abundant clone one base away, this may be a read error. The V gene is TRBV20-1, the J gene TRBJ2-3; D perhaps matches TRBD2 (5 bases). V lost 1 base, J lost 0 bases, and 11 bases lay in between. The CDR3 is made up of 15 amino acids. Germline CDR1 and CDR2: DFQATT and SNEGSKA (reference sequence). CDR3 DNA sequence: TGCAGTGCTAGAGCGGGTAGCGTGAGCACAGATACGCAGTATTTT. Its translation is CSARAGSVSTDTQYF.

The rearrangement uses TRBV28 and TRBJ2-1; 9 positions match TRBD2. The CDR3 has 16 residues. Germline V gene data show CDR1 as MDHEN and CDR2 as SYDVKM. The junction had 11 bases not matched to a gene; V was cut back by 5 bases and J by 6 bases. The CDR3 spells CASSPPPGGGANEQFF. The CDR3 DNA reads TGTGCCAGCAGTCCCCCCCCCGGCGGGGGGGCCAATGAGCAGTTCTTC.

This clonotype was recorded a few times. J is TRBJ1-1 and V is TRBV2; D unclear. Germline-derived CDR1 and CDR2 are SNHLY and FYNNEI. Trimming cost V 5 bases and J 0 bases, with 10 bases left between them. The CDR3 runs 14 residues. CDR3 sequence reads: CASSHTGVNTEAFF. CDR3 coding DNA: TGTGCCAGCAGTCACACCGGGGTGAACACTGAAGCTTTCTTT.

This clonotype has only one observation. J is TRBJ2-7 and V is TRBV4-3, with no clear D. The CDR3 consists of 13 residues. Trimming took 3 bases from V and 6 from J, leaving 12 bases between them. Germline CDR1 LGHNA, CDR2 YSLEER. The CDR3 DNA reads as TGCGCCAGCAGCCACTCGACGGGTAGCGAGCAGTACTTC. Residues: CASSHSTGSEQYF.

The chain recombines TRBV12-3 or TRBV12-4 with TRBJ1-5; 12 bases map to TRBD1. CDR3 length equals 16 residues. V gave up 6 bases and J gave up 5 bases; unmatched junction bases: 8. The CDR3 spells CASSEGTGGRYQPQHF. In DNA form, the CDR3 reads TGTGCCAGCAGCGAAGGGACAGGGGGCCGGTATCAGCCCCAGCATTTT.

This clonotype was seen at least ten times. The rearrangement uses TRBV12-3 or TRBV12-4 and TRBJ1-5; D might be TRBD1 (5 bases). The CDR3 is 14 residues long. V gave up 6 bases and J gave up 3 bases, with 12 bases separating them. The CDR3 coding sequence is TGTGCCAGCAGGATTGGGACGATCAATCAGCCCCAGCATTTT. Protein product: CASRIGTINQPQHF.

The chain carries TRBV3-1 and TRBJ1-3; D not resolved. This CDR3 comprises 12 residues. V was pared by 7 bases and J by 4 bases, with 8 bases between. The V gene's germline CDR1 is LGHDT and CDR2 YNNKEL (reference sequence). The CDR3 bases are TGTGCCAGCACAGGAAGGGGAAACACCATATATTTT. It codes for CASTGRGNTIYF.

Only a few counts were recorded for this clonotype. In DNA form, the CDR3 reads TGCAGTGTCTCTTCCCGCACCGGGGAGCTGTTTTTT. Translating it yields CSVSSRTGELFF. The chain recombines TRBV20-1 with TRBJ2-2; no clear D. Germline values: CDR1 DFQATT, CDR2 SNEGSKA (reference sequence). V shed 7 bases and J shed 4 bases, with 10 bases lying between them. This CDR3 spans 12 amino acids.

This chain connects TRBV12-3 or TRBV12-4 to TRBJ2-7; D is undetermined. V was trimmed by 6 bases and J by 2 bases, leaving 8 bases between them. CDR3 length: 12 residues. The CDR3 region has the DNA TGTGCCAGCAGAGGCCTTACCTACGAGCAGTACTTC. It translates to CASRGLTYEQYF.

The V call is TRBV15, the J call TRBJ1-5, with 8 bases identical to TRBD1. CDR3 size: 17 residues. The ends lost 1 base at V and 1 base at J; junction bases unmatched: 6. Germline lookup yields CDR1 LNHNV and CDR2 YYDKDF (reference sequence). CDR3 coding DNA: TGTGCCACCAGCAGAGGGACAGGGCTCGTAAGCAATCAGCCCCAGCATTTT. Its translation: CATSRGTGLVSNQPQHF.

This clonotype counts as medium-sized. Sequence at one end of the junction differs from germline and may be a read error. The rearrangement uses TRBV28 and TRBJ2-7, with D perhaps assigned TRBD1 or TRBD2 (5 bases each). The CDR3 runs 14 residues. Looked up from germline, CDR1 is MDHEN and CDR2 is SYDVKM. The CDR3 DNA sequence: TGTGCCAGCAGTGCCCCGGGACCCTCCTCCGAGCAGTACTTC. Protein: CASSAPGPSSEQYF.

This clonotype has a count of ten or more. The chain is built from TRBV12-3 or TRBV12-4 and TRBJ2-2; D is undetermined. The germline V and J ends were trimmed by 5 bases and 6 bases, with 7 bases remaining between them. The CDR3 is 12 residues long. The CDR3 protein is CASSPWAGELFF. CDR3 bases: TGTGCCAGCAGTCCTTGGGCCGGGGAGCTGTTTTTT.

In its sample, this clonotype was seen a few times. V gene TRBV11-2 combines with J gene TRBJ2-3; no clear D gene. Germline V CDR1 and CDR2: SGHAT, FQNNGV. V was trimmed by 0 bases and J by 6 bases, leaving 7 bases between them. CDR3 length: 13 residues. The DNA for the CDR3 is TGTGCCAGCAGCTTAGAATCCCGGGATACGCAGTATTTT. It translates to CASSLESRDTQYF.

The rearrangement uses TRBV7-2 and TRBJ1-1; D gene uncertain. Germline V CDR1 and CDR2: SGHTA, FQGNSA. The V and J ends lost 1 base and 3 bases respectively, with 9 bases between them. The CDR3 is 14 amino acids. CDR3 sequence reads: CASSLVKIYTEAFF. CDR3 coding DNA: TGTGCCAGCAGCTTAGTGAAGATTTACACTGAAGCTTTCTTT.

This clonotype occurred many times. The chain combines TRBV4-3 with TRBJ2-3; D remains ambiguous. Germline V lookup: CDR1 LGHNA, CDR2 YSLEER. The length of the CDR3 is 14 residues. Between the trimmed V and J ends, which lost 0 bases and 5 bases, there was a span of 9 bases. The CDR3 sequence: CASSQDRGQDTQYF. The CDR3, as DNA: TGCGCCAGCAGCCAAGATAGAGGCCAAGATACGCAGTATTTT.

This clonotype was detected a few times. The CDR3 loop reads CASSPPMGSSTDTQYF. CDR3 in DNA: TGTGCCAGCAGTCCCCCGATGGGCAGTAGCACAGATACGCAGTATTTT. This rearrangement joins TRBV25-1 to TRBJ2-3; D uncertain. Germline values: CDR1 MGHDK, CDR2 SYGVNS. The V end lost 5 bases, the J end lost 0 bases, and 15 bases lay between the germline ends. The CDR3 runs to 16 residues.